This T cell receptor (beta chain) was captured by sequencing in a study of vaccination and CD4 T cells after COVID-19. Sequence data for DNA of cultured CD4+ T cells were generated by the Oncomine TCR Beta short-read assay. The template was genomic DNA from cultured CD4+ T cells. TCRdb reprocessed the PCR reads with MiXCR, giving one entry per CDR3 protein. The table lists around 8,000 distinct CDR3 sequences, about 32% of them singletons. J lost 4 bases, V lost 3 bases, and 7 bases had no gene match. The CDR3 has 16 residues. CDR1 and CDR2 from the germline V gene are SGHNT and YYREEE (reference sequence). Treatment described: approximately 9-day PBMC culture with coronavirus spike peptide pools or control peptides (ViraFEST assay). Gathering of the CD4+ T cells, from the unexposed donor, took place before the COVID-19 pandemic (2011-2018). Comment on this clonotype: Its specificity is unknown.

Sequencing input: CD4+ T cells from blood, cultured in vitro. The chain has TRBV5-4 and TRBJ1-6; 7 nucleotides line up with TRBD1. The clonotype originates from a human donor in good health. Here the CDR3 reads CASSSGRQGYNSPLHF. CDR3 nucleotide sequence: TGTGCCAGCAGCTCCGGGAGACAGGGATATAATTCACCCCTCCACTTT. The full variable domain, in which reference TRBV5-4 and TRBJ1-6 provide the parts outside the CDR3, is ETGVTQSPTHLIKTRGQQVTLRCSSQSGHNTVSWYQQALGQGPQFIFQYYREEENGRGNFPPRFSGLQFPNYSSELNVNALELDDSALYLCASSSGRQGYNSPLHFGNGTRLTVT.